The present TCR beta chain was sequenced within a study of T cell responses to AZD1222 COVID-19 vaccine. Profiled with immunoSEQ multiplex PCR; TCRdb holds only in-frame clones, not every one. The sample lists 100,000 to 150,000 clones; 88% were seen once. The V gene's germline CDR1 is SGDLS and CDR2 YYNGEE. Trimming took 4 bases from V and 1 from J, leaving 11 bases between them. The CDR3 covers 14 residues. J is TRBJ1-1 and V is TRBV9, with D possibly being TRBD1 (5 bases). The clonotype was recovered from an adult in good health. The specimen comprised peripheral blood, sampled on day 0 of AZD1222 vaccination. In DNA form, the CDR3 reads TGTGCCAGCAGCCCCCAGACAGAGAACACTGAAGCTTTCTTT. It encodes CASSPQTENTEAFF. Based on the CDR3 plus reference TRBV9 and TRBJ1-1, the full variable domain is DSGVTQTPKHLITATGQRVTLRCSPRSGDLSVYWYQQSLDQGLQFLIQYYNGEERAKGNILERFSAQQFPDLHSELNLSSLELGDSALYFCASSPQTENTEAFFGQGTRLTVV.